These 2 T cell receptor beta chains share one sample of origin, sequenced in a study of response to subunit inactivated influenza vaccine. TCRdb re-called the RT-PCR reads with MiXCR, one entry per CDR3 protein. The sample records 540,000 or so distinct CDR3 sequences, 10% to 15% being singletons. The source was PBMCs from blood, collected about 40 days after vaccination. The receptors come from a man aged 45-60 years who received an inactivated influenza vaccine.

This clonotype showed up just a few times. This sequence joins TRBV7-2 and TRBJ2-1, with 9 bases fitting TRBD2. Germline V gene data show CDR1 as SGHTA and CDR2 as FQGNSA. J was trimmed by 13 bases and V by 5 bases; bases with no gene match: 15. The length of the CDR3 is 15 residues. The CDR3 DNA sequence: TGTGCCAGCAGCCAAAATGCTCAGACTAGCGGAGTTCAGTTCTTC. This codes for CASSQNAQTSGVQFF.

A few counts support this clonotype. The V and J genes are TRBV5-1 and TRBJ2-7, with TRBD1 identical over 7 bases. CDR1 and CDR2 from the germline V gene are SGHRS and YFSETQ. This CDR3 region has 14 residues. V was pared by 7 bases and J by 0 bases, with 7 bases of the junction left unmatched. For the CDR3, the DNA is TGCGCCAGCTACCCGGGACAGCACTCCTACGAGCAGTACTTC. Translating it yields CASYPGQHSYEQYF.